Listed here are 30 T cell receptor beta chains from one sample, sequenced in a study of OX40 agonist ivuxolimab in advanced cancers. Clones were sequenced by immunoSEQ multiplex PCR, and TCRdb holds only the in-frame ones, with some missing. The sample records over 95,000 clones, about four fifths being singletons. The material sequenced was CD4+ or CD8+ T cells sorted from blood, taken in a trial of the OX40 agonist ivuxolimab. These receptors were collected from an adult with an advanced solid tumor such as melanoma, head and neck, liver or kidney cancer.

V usage is TRBV5-8 and J usage is TRBJ1-2; D remains ambiguous. The CDR3 runs to 12 residues. The germline CDR1 and CDR2 sequences are SGHTS and YDEGEE. Trimming took 2 bases from V and 5 from J, leaving 7 bases between them. CDR3 protein: CASSFRVYGYTF. For the CDR3, the DNA is TGTGCCAGCAGCTTCCGAGTTTATGGCTACACCTTC. Full variable domain (outside the CDR3, taken from reference TRBV5-8 and TRBJ1-2): EAGVTQSPTHLIKTRGQQATLRCSPISGHTSVYWYQQALGLGLQFLLWYDEGEERNRGNFPPRFSGRQFPNYSSELNVNALELEDSALYLCASSFRVYGYTFGSGTRLTVV.

The genes are TRBV4-2 and TRBJ2-5; TRBD2 agrees at 12 bases. V shed 1 base, J shed 1 base, and the junction held 1 base outside the gene matches. Germline V gene data show CDR1 as LGHNA and CDR2 as YNFKEQ. The CDR3 loop spans 16 amino acids. The CDR3 DNA sequence: TGTGCCAGCAGCCAAGTGACTAGCGGGGGCCAAGAGACCCAGTACTTC. It codes for CASSQVTSGGQETQYF.

This sequence joins TRBV7-2 and TRBJ1-5; tentative D call: TRBD1 (5 bases). In germline, CDR1 is SGHTA, CDR2 FQGNSA. Trimming took 5 bases from V and 5 from J, leaving 13 bases between them. The CDR3 is 14 amino acids. This CDR3 reads CASSPGVAHQPQHF. CDR3 nucleotides: TGTGCCAGCAGCCCGGGGGTAGCCCATCAGCCCCAGCATTTT.

The chain employs TRBV11-3 and TRBJ2-5; D is perhaps TRBD1 or TRBD2 (5 bases each). In germline, CDR1 is SGHNT, CDR2 YENEEA. This CDR3 has 13 amino acids. Trimming stripped 5 bases from V and 5 bases from J, with 12 bases between. The CDR3 nucleotides read TGTGCCAGCAGCGCACAGGAGGAGGAGACCCAGTACTTC. Its protein is CASSAQEEETQYF.

This chain joins TRBV28 and TRBJ2-3; unclear D gene. The CDR3 length is 12 residues. Germline V gene lookup returns CDR1 MDHEN and CDR2 SYDVKM. Trimming took off 6 bases at V and 5 bases at J, with 9 bases between the two ends. CDR3 nucleotides: TGTGCCAGCAGCTACCCAGGAGATACGCAGTATTTT. Protein sequence: CASSYPGDTQYF.

The sample holds one count of this clone. This chain links TRBV10-3 with TRBJ2-2, with 8 bases that match TRBD1. V lost 6 bases and J lost 4; bases outside the gene matches: 7. The CDR3 is 15 residues long. Per the germline V gene, CDR1 is ENHRY and CDR2 is SYGVKD. The CDR3 nucleotides are TGTGCCATCAGGAGCCGGGACAGGACCACCGGGGAGCTGTTTTTT. Translated, it gives CAIRSRDRTTGELFF.

The chain carries TRBV14 and TRBJ2-6; 7 nucleotides line up with TRBD1. With V trimmed by 1 base and J by 4 bases, 4 bases remained unmatched. Germline V gene lookup returns CDR1 SGHDN and CDR2 FVKESK. This CDR3 comprises 16 residues. For the CDR3, the DNA is TGTGCCAGCAGCCAAGCACAGGGGAGAGGGGCCAACGTCCTGACTTTC. It yields the protein CASSQAQGRGANVLTF.

The rearrangement links TRBV5-1 to TRBJ1-1; a weak D match, TRBD1 (5 bases). The germline V gene has CDR1 SGHRS and CDR2 YFSETQ. Trimming removed 0 bases at V and 4 bases at J, with 10 bases between. The CDR3 totals 14 residues. The CDR3 sequence is CASSLAWGSTEAFF. As DNA, the CDR3 is TGCGCCAGCAGCTTGGCCTGGGGGAGCACTGAAGCTTTCTTT. The complete variable domain, with remaining parts taken from reference TRBV5-1 and TRBJ1-1, reads KAGVTQTPRYLIKTRGQQVTLSCSPISGHRSVSWYQQTPGQGLQFLFEYFSETQRNKGNFPGRFSGRQFSNSRSEMNVSTLELGDSALYLCASSLAWGSTEAFFGQGTRLTVV.

The chain employs TRBV5-1 and TRBJ1-4, with 8 bases matching TRBD1. In germline, CDR1 is SGHRS, CDR2 YFSETQ. The CDR3 extends over 15 amino acids. The J segment lost 8 bases and the V segment lost 6 bases, leaving 12 bases of the junction unmatched. DNA of the CDR3: TGCGCCAGCACGTTCTCAGGGGGCGCCGGAGAAAAACTGTTTTTT. Protein sequence: CASTFSGGAGEKLFF.

The chain employs TRBV4-1 and TRBJ1-2; no definite D call. V shed 2 bases and J shed 0 bases, with 7 bases lying between them. Germline V gene lookup returns CDR1 MGHRA and CDR2 YSYEKL. The length of the CDR3 is 14 residues. The CDR3 DNA follows: TGCGCCAGCAGCCAAAAGGGAACTAACTATGGCTACACCTTC. The encoded protein is CASSQKGTNYGYTF.

The V and J genes are TRBV6-6 and TRBJ2-7; D possibly corresponds to TRBD1 (6 bases). Trimming took off 2 bases at V and 2 bases at J, with 16 bases between the two ends. The germline CDR1 and CDR2 sequences are MNHNY and SVGAGI (reference sequence). The length of the CDR3 is 16 residues. CDR3 nucleotide sequence: TGTGCCAGCAGTTACGAGAAGTCAGGGACAACCTACGAGCAGTACTTC. Protein sequence: CASSYEKSGTTYEQYF.

V usage is TRBV7-3 and J usage is TRBJ1-3, with D maybe TRBD1 (5 bases). Germline values: CDR1 SGHTA, CDR2 FQGTGA. The V and J ends lost 5 bases and 4 bases respectively, with 9 bases between them. The CDR3 totals 13 residues. The CDR3 is CASSPQGGNTIYF. The CDR3 DNA reads as TGTGCCAGCAGCCCCCAGGGAGGAAACACCATATATTTT.

The rearrangement links TRBV2 to TRBJ2-2; D may be TRBD1 or TRBD2 (5 bases each). Trimming removed 5 bases from V and 5 bases from J, with 12 bases in between. Germline V gene data show CDR1 as SNHLY and CDR2 as FYNNEI. There are 14 residues in the CDR3. The DNA of the CDR3 is TGTGCCAGCAGTTCCGAGGGGATTACCGGGGAGCTGTTTTTT. This sequence encodes CASSSEGITGELFF. The full variable domain, its missing parts supplied by reference TRBV2 and TRBJ2-2, is EPEVTQTPSHQVTQMGQEVILRCVPISNHLYFYWYRQILGQKVEFLVSFYNNEISEKSEIFDDQFSVERPDGSNFTLKIRSTKLEDSAMYFCASSSEGITGELFFGEGSRLTVL.

The rearrangement uses TRBV4-1 and TRBJ2-7; D remains unclear. Germline CDR1 MGHRA, CDR2 YSYEKL. V lost 1 base, J lost 5 bases, and 3 bases lay in between. The CDR3 runs to 11 residues. CDR3 sequence reads: CASSQGNEQYF. Written as DNA, the CDR3 is TGCGCCAGCAGCCAAGGGAACGAGCAGTACTTC.

The J gene is TRBJ1-2, the V gene TRBV18, with D unclear. CDR3 length equals 14 residues. The germline CDR1 and CDR2 sequences are KGHSH and LQKENI. V lost 0 bases to trimming and J lost 2 bases, with 7 bases between them. The CDR3 is CASSPPMANYGYTF. For the CDR3, the DNA is TGTGCCAGCTCACCACCAATGGCGAACTATGGCTACACCTTC.

The chain recombines TRBV6-1 with TRBJ2-7; D not resolved. This CDR3 has 14 residues. The germline CDR1 and CDR2 sequences are MNHNS and SASEGT. Trimming shortened V by 6 bases and J by 0 bases, and 12 bases separated the two germline ends. CDR3 bases: TGTGCCAGCAGCCTTTCACCAGGCTCCTACGAGCAGTACTTC. Its translation is CASSLSPGSYEQYF.

V and J are TRBV28 and TRBJ2-5; weak D call: TRBD2 (6 bases). CDR3 length: 15 residues. CDR1 is MDHEN and CDR2 is SYDVKM in the germline V gene. Trimming stripped 6 bases from V and 0 bases from J, with 14 bases between. CDR3: CASSRDSMYQETQYF. DNA for the CDR3: TGTGCCAGCAGCCGGGACTCTATGTACCAAGAGACCCAGTACTTC.

This chain joins TRBV7-3 and TRBJ1-2, with 9 bases matching TRBD1. Germline V lookup: CDR1 SGHTA, CDR2 FQGTGA. With V trimmed by 3 bases and J by 6 bases, 5 bases remained unmatched. The CDR3 is 14 residues long. CDR3 loop: CASSFDGQGNGYTF. CDR3 nucleotides: TGTGCCAGCAGCTTCGACGGACAGGGGAATGGCTACACCTTC.

J is TRBJ2-5 and V is TRBV19; TRBD1 agrees at 8 bases. V was pared by 1 base and J by 3 bases, with 4 bases of the junction left unmatched. Germline CDR1 LNHDA, CDR2 SQIVND (reference sequence). This CDR3 spans 15 amino acids. CDR3 residues: CASSIANRGEETQYF. As DNA, the CDR3 is TGTGCCAGTAGTATAGCGAACAGGGGGGAAGAGACCCAGTACTTC. Together with reference TRBV19 and TRBJ2-5, the CDR3 gives the full variable domain: DGGITQSPKYLFRKEGQNVTLSCEQNLNHDAMYWYRQDPGQGLRLIYYSQIVNDFQKGDIAEGYSVSREKKESFPLTVTSAQKNPTAFYLCASSIANRGEETQYFGPGTRLLVL.

This clone was recorded only once. This sequence joins TRBV27 and TRBJ2-1; 8 positions agree with TRBD2. V lost 7 bases and J lost 5; bases outside the gene matches: 10. Germline V CDR1 and CDR2: MNHEY, SMNVEV (reference sequence). The CDR3 is 15 residues long. DNA of the CDR3: TGTGCCAGCACCCTCCGGGGGGGGAGCAACAATGAGCAGTTCTTC. This gives the protein CASTLRGGSNNEQFF.

The V gene is TRBV29-1, the J gene TRBJ2-7; D is possibly TRBD1 (7 bases). CDR1 and CDR2 (germline): SQVTM, ANQGSEA. Trimming removed 4 bases from V and 3 bases from J, with 13 bases in between. CDR3 length: 13 amino acids. In DNA form, the CDR3 reads TGCAGCGTTGGACAGGGAGGTTTCTACGAGCAGTACTTC. Protein sequence: CSVGQGGFYEQYF.

The table lists this clone with a count of one. This chain links TRBV7-8 with TRBJ1-2; no clear D. Per the germline V gene, CDR1 is SGHVS and CDR2 is FQNEAQ. V lost 5 bases to trimming and J lost 7 bases, with 17 bases between them. The CDR3 is 14 residues long. In nucleotides, the CDR3 is TGTGCCAGCAGCCTATCAATTTCATCCCTTGGCTACACCTTC. Amino acids: CASSLSISSLGYTF. The full variable domain, rest sourced from reference TRBV7-8 and TRBJ1-2, is GAGVSQSPRYKVAKRGQDVALRCDPISGHVSLFWYQQALGQGPEFLTYFQNEAQLDKSGLPSDRFFAERPEGSVSTLKIQRTQQEDSAVYLCASSLSISSLGYTFGSGTRLTVV.

The J gene is TRBJ1-3, the V gene TRBV5-8; D possibly corresponds to TRBD1 (5 bases). The CDR3 consists of 17 residues. Trimming stripped 4 bases from V and 2 bases from J, with 19 bases between. The germline CDR1 and CDR2 sequences are SGHTS and YDEGEE. In DNA, the CDR3 is TGTGCCAGCAGCCGCTTAGGGGTCTCCTCTGCTGGAAACACCATATATTTT. This codes for CASSRLGVSSAGNTIYF. Variable domain in full (rest from reference TRBV5-8 and TRBJ1-3): EAGVTQSPTHLIKTRGQQATLRCSPISGHTSVYWYQQALGLGLQFLLWYDEGEERNRGNFPPRFSGRQFPNYSSELNVNALELEDSALYLCASSRLGVSSAGNTIYFGEGSWLTVV.

This clone was counted a few times. Different DNA sequences within this sample yield the same CDR3. This chain uses TRBV7-2 with TRBJ2-1; D remains unclear. This CDR3 has 9 amino acids. CDR1 SGHTA and CDR2 FQGNSA come from the germline V gene. V was clipped by 3 bases and J by 10 bases, with 1 base between them. The CDR3 DNA reads TGTGCCAGCAGCTTGGAGCAGTTCTTC. It encodes CASSLEQFF.

The chain combines TRBV30 with TRBJ2-4; D might be TRBD1 (6 bases). Germline V gives CDR1 GTSNPN, CDR2 SVGIG (reference sequence). CDR3 length: 14 residues. The V and J ends lost 3 bases and 4 bases respectively, with 13 bases between them. The CDR3 sequence: CAWREDSRKNIQYF. The CDR3 DNA follows: TGTGCCTGGAGGGAGGACAGCAGAAAAAACATTCAGTACTTC. The full variable domain, rest sourced from reference TRBV30 and TRBJ2-4, is SQTIHQWPATLVQPVGSPLSLECTVEGTSNPNLYWYRQAAGRGLQLLFYSVGIGQISSEVPQNLSASRPQDRQFILSSKKLLLSDSGFYLCAWREDSRKNIQYFGAGTRLSVL.

As to this clone: One end of the junction fails to match germline, which may point to a read error. The sample carries other DNA sequences with the same CDR3. The J gene is TRBJ2-1, the V gene TRBV2, with 8 bases fitting TRBD1. Looked up from germline, CDR1 is SNHLY and CDR2 is FYNNEI. CDR3 length equals 15 residues. The CDR3 DNA is TGTGCCAGCAGCGAAGACAGGGGATCCTACAATGAGCAGTTCTTC. Translation: CASSEDRGSYNEQFF.

The chain uses TRBV2 and TRBJ1-2; perhaps TRBD1 as D (6 bases). V lost 6 bases to trimming and J lost 8 bases, with 19 bases between them. Germline lookup yields CDR1 SNHLY and CDR2 FYNNEI. This CDR3 region has 14 residues. The chain's CDR3 is CASSASMGAYGYTF. CDR3 nucleotides: TGTGCCAGCAGCGCCAGCATGGGGGCATACGGCTACACCTTC.

The V and J genes are TRBV18 and TRBJ2-1, with D tentatively TRBD2 (5 bases). The CDR3 is made up of 16 amino acids. V was cut by 5 bases and J by 14 bases, with 28 bases left in between. Germline V gives CDR1 KGHSH, CDR2 LQKENI. Written as DNA, the CDR3 is TGTGCCAGCTCAGGGCTTGAGGTTCGAATTGACGGGGATGAGTTCTTC. Translation: CASSGLEVRIDGDEFF. Complete variable domain (other parts from reference TRBV18 and TRBJ2-1): NAGVMQNPRHLVRRRGQEARLRCSPMKGHSHVYWYRQLPEEGLKFMVYLQKENIIDESGMPKERFSAEFPKEGPSILRIQQVVRGDSAAYFCASSGLEVRIDGDEFFGPGTRLTVL.

The V gene is TRBV29-1, the J gene TRBJ2-3, with 9 nucleotides matching TRBD2. Trimming took 6 bases from V and 1 from J; bases not matched to a gene: 5. This CDR3 has 14 amino acids. Germline V CDR1 and CDR2: SQVTM, ANQGSEA. The DNA of the CDR3 is TGCAGCGTACTCCGACTAGCGGGCACAGATACGCAGTATTTT. Protein sequence: CSVLRLAGTDTQYF.

The gene calls are TRBV5-1 and TRBJ1-4, with TRBD1 matching 7 bases. CDR3 length: 15 amino acids. Looked up from germline, CDR1 is SGHRS and CDR2 is YFSETQ. Trimming cost V 0 bases and J 3 bases; bases outside gene matches: 2. In DNA, the CDR3 is TGCGCCAGCAGCTTGGCCCAGGGGGCTAATGAAAAACTGTTTTTT. Its protein is CASSLAQGANEKLFF.